This T cell receptor beta chain was identified during a study of shared clonotypes between healthy human individuals. Germline assignment: CDR1 SGDLS and CDR2 YYNGEE. With 3 bases removed from V and 2 bases from J, the gap between germline ends came to 11 bases. This CDR3 is built from 14 residues. It was tens of millions of PBMCs that unsorted samples used for genomic DNA. The assay used deep level. PBMC DNA, left unsorted, was sequenced on ten immunoSEQ deep assay plates. Repertoires were generated with immunoSEQ multiplex PCR, while TCRdb's copy carries only in-frame clones and drops some. The sample includes about 600,000 clones, roughly 72% of them seen just once.

The sequencing input was PBMCs. The TCR comes from a woman between 40 and 50 years old in good health. Some clones in this sample may be carry-over from other donors' samples. The chain joins TRBV9 to TRBJ2-5; D is undetermined. CDR3 sequence reads: CASSEGPSQETQYF. The CDR3, as DNA: TGTGCCAGCAGCGAGGGCCCCTCGCAAGAGACCCAGTACTTC.